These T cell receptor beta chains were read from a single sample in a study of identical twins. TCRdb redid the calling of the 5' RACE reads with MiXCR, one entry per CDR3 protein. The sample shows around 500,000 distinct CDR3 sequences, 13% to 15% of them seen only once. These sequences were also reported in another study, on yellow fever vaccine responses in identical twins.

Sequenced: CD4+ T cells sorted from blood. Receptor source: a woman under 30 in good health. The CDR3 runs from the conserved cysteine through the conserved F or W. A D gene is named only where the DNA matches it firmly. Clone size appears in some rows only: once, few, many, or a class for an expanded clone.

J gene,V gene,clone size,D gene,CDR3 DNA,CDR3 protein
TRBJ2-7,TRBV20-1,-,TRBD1,TGCAGTGCTCCGGACAGGGCCCACTACGAGCAGTACTTC,CSAPDRAHYEQYF
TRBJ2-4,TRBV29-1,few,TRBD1,TGCAGCGACAGGGGCCCACCCCGCAAAAACATTCAGTACTTC,CSDRGPPRKNIQYF
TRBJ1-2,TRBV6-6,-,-,TGTGCCAGCATCCAAGGGGAGAATAAAGACTACACCTTC,CASIQGENKDYTF
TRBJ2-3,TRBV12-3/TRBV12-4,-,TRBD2,TGTGCCAGCAGTTTAAACGCGGCTAGCGGTATTCTACCCGCCGGCACAGATACGCAGTATTTT,CASSLNAASGILPAGTDTQYF
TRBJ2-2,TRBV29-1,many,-,TGCAGCGTTGATCAGGGTCTCACCGGGGAGCTGTTTTTT,CSVDQGLTGELFF
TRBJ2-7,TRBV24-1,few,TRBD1,TGTGCCACCAGTGGGGACAGGGAAAGCTACGAGCAGTACTTC,CATSGDRESYEQYF
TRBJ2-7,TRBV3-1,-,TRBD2,TGTGCCAGCAGCTATAGCGGGATAATGGTGTACGAGCAGTACTTC,CASSYSGIMVYEQYF
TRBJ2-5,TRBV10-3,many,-,TGTGCCATCAGTGAGGGGTATTCTGGGGAGACCCAGTACTTC,CAISEGYSGETQYF
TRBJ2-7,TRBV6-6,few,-,TGTGCCAGCAGGGGGACAAGCTACGAGCAGTACTTC,CASRGTSYEQYF
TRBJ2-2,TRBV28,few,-,TGTGCCAGCAGATGGGCCCGGGAGCTGTTTTTT,CASRWARELFF
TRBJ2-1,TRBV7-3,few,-,TGTGCCAGCAGCTTTGAACCGGGTCCAAGTGAGCAGTTCTTC,CASSFEPGPSEQFF
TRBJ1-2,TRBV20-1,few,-,TGCAGTGCTGGATGGGACTATGGCTACACCTTC,CSAGWDYGYTF
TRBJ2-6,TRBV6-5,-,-,TGTGCCAGCAGTTACTCGACCCTAACTGGGGCCAACGTCCTGACTTTC,CASSYSTLTGANVLTF
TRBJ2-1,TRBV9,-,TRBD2,TGTGCCAGCAGCGTAGAGGGACTAGCTTACAATGAGCAGTTCTTC,CASSVEGLAYNEQFF
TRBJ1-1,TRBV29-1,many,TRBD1,TGCAGCGTTGTACGGACAGGGTCTAACACTGAAGCTTTCTTT,CSVVRTGSNTEAFF
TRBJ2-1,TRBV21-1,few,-,TGTGCCAGCAGCAAAAAGGGGCTATTAGGGACTAGCGGGAGGTCGTACAATGAGCAGTTCTTC,CASSKKGLLGTSGRSYNEQFF
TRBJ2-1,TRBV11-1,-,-,TGTGCCAGCAGCTTAGTGGGCCCGTCCGGTGAGCAGTTCTTC,CASSLVGPSGEQFF
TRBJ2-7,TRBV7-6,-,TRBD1,TGTGCCAGCAGCCCCGTCGGGACAGGGGGCTCCGAGCAGTACTTC,CASSPVGTGGSEQYF
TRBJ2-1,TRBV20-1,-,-,TGCAGTGCTAGAGTTCGAGGATGGGTTTACAATGAGCAGTTCTTC,CSARVRGWVYNEQFF
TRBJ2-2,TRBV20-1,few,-,TGCAGTGCTAGACATAGTGGCTCCGGGGAGCTGTTTTTT,CSARHSGSGELFF
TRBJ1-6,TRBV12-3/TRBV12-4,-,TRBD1,TGTGCCAGCAGCCAGACAGGGGGCTCCTATAATTCACCCCTCCACTTT,CASSQTGGSYNSPLHF
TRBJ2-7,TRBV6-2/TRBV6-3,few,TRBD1,TGTGCCAGCAGACTCCCGGGACAGGGCGGCGAGCAGTACTTC,CASRLPGQGGEQYF
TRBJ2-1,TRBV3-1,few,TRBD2,TGTGCCAGCAGCCCGACCCACAGGACTAGCGGGGGAAAGGGGAATGAGCAGTTCTTC,CASSPTHRTSGGKGNEQFF
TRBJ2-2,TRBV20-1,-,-,TGCAGTGCCCCGACTTGGGATGGGCTGTTTTTT,CSAPTWDGLFF
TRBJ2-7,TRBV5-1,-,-,TGCGCCAGCAGCTTGGGTGGGGCTAAACCCTACGAGCAGTACTTC,CASSLGGAKPYEQYF
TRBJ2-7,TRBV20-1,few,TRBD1,TGCAGTGCTAGAGATCCGGACAGGGGCTCCTACGAGCAGTACTTC,CSARDPDRGSYEQYF
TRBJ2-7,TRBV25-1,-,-,TGTGCCAGCAGTGAATACTACGAGCAGTACTTC,CASSEYYEQYF
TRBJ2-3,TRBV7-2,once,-,TGTGCCAGCAGTGAACCCGGACTACCCTTAGCTACAGATACGCAGTATTTT,CASSEPGLPLATDTQYF
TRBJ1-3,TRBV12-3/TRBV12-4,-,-,TGTGCCAGCATAGTCGGGGCTAAAGGAAACACCATATATTTT,CASIVGAKGNTIYF
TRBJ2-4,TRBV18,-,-,TGTGCCAGCTCACCAGTTAAAATGGGGACTGACATTCAGTACTTC,CASSPVKMGTDIQYF
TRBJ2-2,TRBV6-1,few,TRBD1,TGTGCCAGCAGAAAGAAACCGGGACAGGGTCACACCGGGGAGCTGTTTTTT,CASRKKPGQGHTGELFF
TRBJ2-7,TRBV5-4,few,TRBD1,TGTGCCAGCAGCCCTACACCAGGACAGGGTCTGGACTTC,CASSPTPGQGLDF
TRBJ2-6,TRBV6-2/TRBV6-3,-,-,TGTGCCAGCAGCCCCGTATCCCCAGGCACCTCTGGGGCCAACGTCCTGACTTTC,CASSPVSPGTSGANVLTF
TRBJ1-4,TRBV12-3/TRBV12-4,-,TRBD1,TGTGCCACGCACAGGGGGCGCGGTGAAAAACTGTTTTTT,CATHRGRGEKLFF
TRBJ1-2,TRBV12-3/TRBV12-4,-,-,TGTGCCAGCAGTACTGGGACACAGAACTATGGCTACACCTTC,CASSTGTQNYGYTF
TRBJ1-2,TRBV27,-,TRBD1,TGTGCCAGCAGTCTCGCAGGGGACAGCTATGGCTACACCTTC,CASSLAGDSYGYTF
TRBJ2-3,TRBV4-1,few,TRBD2,TGCGCCAGCAGCCGAAGGCTAGCGGGAGAGTGGCCGGGGTCTAGCACAGATACGCAGTATTTT,CASSRRLAGEWPGSSTDTQYF
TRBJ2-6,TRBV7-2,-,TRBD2,TGTGCCAGCAGCTCCGGGACTGCGGGGGCTGGGGCCAACGTCCTGACTTTC,CASSSGTAGAGANVLTF
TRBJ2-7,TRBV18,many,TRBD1,TGTGCCAGCTCACGGACAGGGGGGTACGAGCAGTACTTC,CASSRTGGYEQYF
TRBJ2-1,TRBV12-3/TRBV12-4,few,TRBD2,TGTGCCAGCAGGGACAGGCTAGCGGGAGGCTACAATGAGCAGTTCTTC,CASRDRLAGGYNEQFF
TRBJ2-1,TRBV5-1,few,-,TGCGCCAGCAGCCCTGGGGGACGCAATGAGCAGTTCTTC,CASSPGGRNEQFF
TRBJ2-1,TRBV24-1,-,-,TGTGCCACCAGTGCGGGGGGCAAGCAGTTCTTC,CATSAGGKQFF
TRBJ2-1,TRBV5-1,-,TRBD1,TGCGCCAGCAGCACCGCCGGGACAGATTCCTACAATGAGCAGTTCTTC,CASSTAGTDSYNEQFF
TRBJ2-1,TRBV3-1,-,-,TGTGCCAGCAGCCCCTTAGAGGTCAGCAATGAGCAGTTCTTC,CASSPLEVSNEQFF
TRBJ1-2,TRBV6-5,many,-,TGTGCCAGCAGTACTACAGCTATTGCGGGCTACACCTTC,CASSTTAIAGYTF
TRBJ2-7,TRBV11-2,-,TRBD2,TGTGCCAGCAGCCTTAGACTAGCGGGGTGGGAGCAGTACTTC,CASSLRLAGWEQYF
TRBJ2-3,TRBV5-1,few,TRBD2,TGCGCCAGCAGCTCGGGACTAGCGGGGGCCCTAAGCACAGATACGCAGTATTTT,CASSSGLAGALSTDTQYF
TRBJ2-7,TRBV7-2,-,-,TGTGCCAGCAGTTCCGGGCCCAACTACGAGCAGTACTTC,CASSSGPNYEQYF